This T cell receptor beta chain was identified in a study of cytomegalovirus exposure and HLA in healthy donors. In the PCR, 60 Vbeta and 13 Jbeta primers were used. Sequencing was performed with immunoSEQ multiplex PCR; in TCRdb, only in-frame clones are kept and a portion is missing. The sample has 100,000 to 150,000 clones, 80% seen once. This TCR came from a woman in her forties in good health and CMV-seronegative. The sequenced sample was PBMCs.

The DNA of the CDR3 is TGTGCCAGCAGTTTAGTCGGGAGCACAGATACGCAGTATTTT. It yields the protein CASSLVGSTDTQYF. This chain connects TRBV28 to TRBJ2-3; D uncertain. CDR3 length equals 14 residues. V was clipped by 2 bases and J by 0 bases, with 6 bases between them. Germline CDR1 MDHEN, CDR2 SYDVKM.